The entry below describes one T cell receptor beta chain. This record comes from a study of blood T cell repertoires in COVID-19. On the study more broadly: Italy, Spain and the United States were the sources of the convalescent and acute COVID-19 samples. Nucleic acid was either cDNA or gDNA, and it came from T cells, B-cell-depleted T cells, or PBMCs.

CDR3 length: 17 amino acids. V shed 0 bases and J shed 4 bases, with 18 bases lying between them. CDR1 is MGHRA, CDR2 YSYEKL, per germline. Per the authors' pipeline: Counts of nucleated cells, estimated from reference gene primer amplification, were obtained. Sequencing used immunoSEQ multiplex PCR; TCRdb keeps in-frame clones, though not all of them. D and trimming come from the DNA, and the V and J calls and clone size come from that table. The data hold about 670,000 clones, with 70% to 90% observed a single time. The chain recombines TRBV4-1 with TRBJ1-1, with D unclear. The source of this sequence is a woman under 30 with acute or convalescent COVID-19. The sequencing sample was made of peripheral blood. The CDR3 DNA sequence: TGCGCCAGCAGCCAAGATTATATGGTAGGCGGTATCACTGAAGCTTTCTTT. Protein sequence: CASSQDYMVGGITEAFF.